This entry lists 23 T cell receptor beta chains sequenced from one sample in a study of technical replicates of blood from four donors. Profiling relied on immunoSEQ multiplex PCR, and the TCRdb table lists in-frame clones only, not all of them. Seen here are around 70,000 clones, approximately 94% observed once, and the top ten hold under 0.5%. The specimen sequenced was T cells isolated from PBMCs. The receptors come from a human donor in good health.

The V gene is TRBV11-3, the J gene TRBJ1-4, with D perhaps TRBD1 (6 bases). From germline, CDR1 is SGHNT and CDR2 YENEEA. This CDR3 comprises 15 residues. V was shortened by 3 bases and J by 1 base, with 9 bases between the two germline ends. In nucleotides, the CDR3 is TGTGCCAGCAGCTTCCAGGGGTTAACTAATGAAAAACTGTTTTTT. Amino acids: CASSFQGLTNEKLFF. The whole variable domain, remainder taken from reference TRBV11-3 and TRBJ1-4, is EAGVVQSPRYKIIEKKQPVAFWCNPISGHNTLYWYLQNLGQGPELLIRYENEEAVDDSQLPKDRFSAERLKGVDSTLKIQPAELGDSAVYLCASSFQGLTNEKLFFGSGTQLSVL.

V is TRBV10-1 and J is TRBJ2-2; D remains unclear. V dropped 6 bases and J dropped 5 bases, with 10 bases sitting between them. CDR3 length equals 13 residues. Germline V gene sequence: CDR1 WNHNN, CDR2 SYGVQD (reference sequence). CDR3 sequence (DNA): TGCGCCAGCAGCCGTTACCAGACCGGGGAGCTGTTTTTT. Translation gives CASSRYQTGELFF.

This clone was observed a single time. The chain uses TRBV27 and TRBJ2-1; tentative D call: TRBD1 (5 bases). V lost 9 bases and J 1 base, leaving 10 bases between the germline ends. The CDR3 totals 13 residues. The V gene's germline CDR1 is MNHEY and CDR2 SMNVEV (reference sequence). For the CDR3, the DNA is TGTGCCAGTAGGGGATGGTCCTACAATGAGCAGTTCTTC. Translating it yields CASRGWSYNEQFF.

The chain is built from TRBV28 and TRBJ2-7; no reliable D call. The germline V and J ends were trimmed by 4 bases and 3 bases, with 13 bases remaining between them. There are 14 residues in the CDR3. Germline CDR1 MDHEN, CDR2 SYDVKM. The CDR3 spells CASSSSQVYYEQYF. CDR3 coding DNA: TGTGCCAGCAGTTCCAGCCAGGTATACTACGAGCAGTACTTC.

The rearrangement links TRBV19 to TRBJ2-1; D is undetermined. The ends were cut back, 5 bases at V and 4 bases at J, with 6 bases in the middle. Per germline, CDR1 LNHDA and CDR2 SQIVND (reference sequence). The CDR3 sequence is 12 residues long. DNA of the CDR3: TGTGCCAGTAGTTATAGTTACAATGAGCAGTTCTTC. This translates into CASSYSYNEQFF.

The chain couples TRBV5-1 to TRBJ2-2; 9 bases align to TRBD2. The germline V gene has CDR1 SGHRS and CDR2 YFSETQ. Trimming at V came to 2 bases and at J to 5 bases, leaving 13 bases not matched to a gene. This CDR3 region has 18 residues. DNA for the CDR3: TGCGCCAGCAGCTTCGGTAGCGGGAGTTTTCTTAGTACCGGGGAGCTGTTTTTT. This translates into CASSFGSGSFLSTGELFF.

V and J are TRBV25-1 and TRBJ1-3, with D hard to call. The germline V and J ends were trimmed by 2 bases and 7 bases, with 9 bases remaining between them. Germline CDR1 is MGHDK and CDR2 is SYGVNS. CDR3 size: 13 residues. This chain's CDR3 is CASSERGRNTIYF. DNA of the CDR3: TGTGCCAGCAGTGAACGAGGGCGGAACACCATATATTTT.

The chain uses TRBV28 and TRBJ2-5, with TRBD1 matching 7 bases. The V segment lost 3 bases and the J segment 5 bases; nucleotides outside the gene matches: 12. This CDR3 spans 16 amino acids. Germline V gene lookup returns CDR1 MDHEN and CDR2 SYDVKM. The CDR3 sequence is CASSLRWQGVLETQYF. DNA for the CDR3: TGTGCCAGCAGTTTGAGATGGCAGGGGGTTTTGGAGACCCAGTACTTC. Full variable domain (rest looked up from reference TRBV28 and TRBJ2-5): DVKVTQSSRYLVKRTGEKVFLECVQDMDHENMFWYRQDPGLGLRLIYFSYDVKMKEKGDIPEGYSVSREKKERFSLILESASTNQTSMYLCASSLRWQGVLETQYFGPGTRLLVL.

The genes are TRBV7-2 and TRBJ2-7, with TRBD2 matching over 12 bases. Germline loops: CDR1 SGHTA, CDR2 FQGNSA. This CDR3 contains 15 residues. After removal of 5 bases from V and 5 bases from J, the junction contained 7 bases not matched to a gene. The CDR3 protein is CASSPRLAGGDEQYF. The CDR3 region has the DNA TGTGCCAGCAGCCCAAGGCTAGCGGGAGGGGACGAGCAGTACTTC.

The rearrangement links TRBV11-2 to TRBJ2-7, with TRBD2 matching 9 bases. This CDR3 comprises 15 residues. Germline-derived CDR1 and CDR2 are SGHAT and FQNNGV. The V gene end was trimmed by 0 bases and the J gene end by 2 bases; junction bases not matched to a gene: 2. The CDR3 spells CASSLEASGAYEQYF. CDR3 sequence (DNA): TGTGCCAGCAGCTTAGAGGCTAGCGGGGCCTACGAGCAGTACTTC.

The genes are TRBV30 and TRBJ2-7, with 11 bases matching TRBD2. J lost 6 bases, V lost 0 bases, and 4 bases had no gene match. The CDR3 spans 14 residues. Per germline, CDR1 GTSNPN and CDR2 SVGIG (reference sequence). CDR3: CAWSVLAGVSEQYF. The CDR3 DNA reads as TGTGCCTGGAGTGTACTAGCGGGAGTAAGCGAGCAGTACTTC.

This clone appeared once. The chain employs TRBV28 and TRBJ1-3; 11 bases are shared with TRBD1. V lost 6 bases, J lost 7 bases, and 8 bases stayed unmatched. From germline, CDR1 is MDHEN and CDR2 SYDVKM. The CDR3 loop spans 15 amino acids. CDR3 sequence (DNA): TGTGCCAGCAGGTTCGCCGGGACAGGGGGTAACACCATATATTTT. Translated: CASRFAGTGGNTIYF.

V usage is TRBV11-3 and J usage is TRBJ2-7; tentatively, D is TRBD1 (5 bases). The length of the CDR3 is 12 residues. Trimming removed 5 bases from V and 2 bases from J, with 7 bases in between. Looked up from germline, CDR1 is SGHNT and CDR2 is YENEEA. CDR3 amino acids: CASSDSPYEQYF. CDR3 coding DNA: TGTGCCAGCAGCGACAGCCCCTACGAGCAGTACTTC.

In nucleotides, the CDR3 is TGCGCCAGCAGCTTGGTCCTAAATCTAGCGGTCTCCTACAATGAGCAGTTCTTC. Its translation is CASSLVLNLAVSYNEQFF. The genes are TRBV5-1 and TRBJ2-1; 7 bases map to TRBD2. Germline lookup yields CDR1 SGHRS and CDR2 YFSETQ. The CDR3 runs 18 residues. V lost 0 bases to trimming and J lost 0 bases; unmatched junction nucleotides: 9.

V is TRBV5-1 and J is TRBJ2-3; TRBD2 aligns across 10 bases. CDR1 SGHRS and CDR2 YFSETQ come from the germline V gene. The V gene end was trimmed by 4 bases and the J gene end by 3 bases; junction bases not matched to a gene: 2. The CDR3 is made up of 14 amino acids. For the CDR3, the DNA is TGCGCCAGCAGCGGGACTAGCGCAACAGATACGCAGTATTTT. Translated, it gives CASSGTSATDTQYF.

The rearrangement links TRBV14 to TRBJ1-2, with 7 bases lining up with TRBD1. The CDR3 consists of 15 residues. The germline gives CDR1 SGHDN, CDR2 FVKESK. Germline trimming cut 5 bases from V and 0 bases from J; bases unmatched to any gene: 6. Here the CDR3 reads CASSYEQGTNYGYTF. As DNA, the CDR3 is TGTGCCAGCAGCTACGAACAGGGGACTAACTATGGCTACACCTTC.

CDR3 nucleotides: TGCGCCAGCAGCAGCCGGGAACACCCTGAAGCTTTCTTT. Translated, it gives CASSSREHPEAFF. This chain uses TRBV5-1 with TRBJ1-1; D is unresolved. Trimming removed 4 bases from V and 6 bases from J, with 13 bases in between. Germline V gene data show CDR1 as SGHRS and CDR2 as YFSETQ. The CDR3 sequence is 13 residues long.

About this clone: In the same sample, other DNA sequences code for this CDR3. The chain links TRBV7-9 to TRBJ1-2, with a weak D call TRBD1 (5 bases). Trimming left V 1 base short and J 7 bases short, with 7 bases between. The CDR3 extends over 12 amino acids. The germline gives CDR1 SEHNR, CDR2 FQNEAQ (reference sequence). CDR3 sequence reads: CASSLEGSGYTF. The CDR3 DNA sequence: TGTGCCAGCAGCTTAGAGGGGTCTGGCTACACCTTC. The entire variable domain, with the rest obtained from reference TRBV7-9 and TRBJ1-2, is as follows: DTGVSQNPRHKITKRGQNVTFRCDPISEHNRLYWYRQTLGQGPEFLTYFQNEAQLEKSRLLSDRFSAERPKGSFSTLEIQRTEQGDSAMYLCASSLEGSGYTFGSGTRLTVV.

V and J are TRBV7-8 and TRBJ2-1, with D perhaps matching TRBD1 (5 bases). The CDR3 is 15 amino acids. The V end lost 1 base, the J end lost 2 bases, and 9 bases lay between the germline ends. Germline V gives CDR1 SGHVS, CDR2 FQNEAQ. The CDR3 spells CASSLGTHAYNEQFF. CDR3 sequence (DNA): TGTGCCAGCAGCTTAGGGACACACGCCTACAATGAGCAGTTCTTC.

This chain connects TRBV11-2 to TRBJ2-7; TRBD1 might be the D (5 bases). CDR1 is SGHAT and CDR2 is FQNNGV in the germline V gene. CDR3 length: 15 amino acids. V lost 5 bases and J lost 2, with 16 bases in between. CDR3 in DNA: TGTGCCAGCAGCGTATCTAGGGGTCCCGCCTACGAGCAGTACTTC. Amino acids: CASSVSRGPAYEQYF.

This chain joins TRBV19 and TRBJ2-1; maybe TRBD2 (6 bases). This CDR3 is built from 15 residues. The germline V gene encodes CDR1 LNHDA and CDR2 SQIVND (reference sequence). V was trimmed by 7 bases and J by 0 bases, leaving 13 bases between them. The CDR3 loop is CASTIGSGSYNEQFF. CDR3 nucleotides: TGTGCCAGTACGATCGGGAGCGGCTCCTACAATGAGCAGTTCTTC.

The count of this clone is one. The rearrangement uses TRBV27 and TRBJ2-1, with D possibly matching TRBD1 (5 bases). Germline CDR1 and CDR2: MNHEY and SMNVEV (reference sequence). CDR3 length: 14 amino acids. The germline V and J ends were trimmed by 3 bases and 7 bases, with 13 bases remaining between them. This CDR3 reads CASSLGPMWNEQFF. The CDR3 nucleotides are TGTGCCAGCAGTTTGGGGCCCATGTGGAATGAGCAGTTCTTC.

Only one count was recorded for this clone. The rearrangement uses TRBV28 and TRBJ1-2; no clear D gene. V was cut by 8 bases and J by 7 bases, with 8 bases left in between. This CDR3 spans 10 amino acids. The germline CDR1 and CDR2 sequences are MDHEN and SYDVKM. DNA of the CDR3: TGTGCCAGCGGAGGGTTTGGCTACACCTTC. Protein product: CASGGFGYTF.